The present entry profiles one TCR beta chain with its context. The antigen is not known. The data are from a study of response to subunit inactivated influenza vaccine. Germline V CDR1 and CDR2: LGHNA, YSLEER. V shed 4 bases, J shed 6 bases, and the junction held 13 bases outside the gene matches. CDR3 length: 19 residues. Overall study results and limits: Authors suggested each seasonal influenza vaccination recruits few new T cells.

TCRdb reanalysed the RT-PCR reads using MiXCR and keeps one entry per CDR3 protein. The sample lists about 190,000 distinct CDR3 sequences, roughly an eighth occurring once. The receptor comes from a man in his fifties or sixties who received an inactivated influenza vaccine. The sequenced sample was CD8+ T cells sorted from PBMCs, obtained 4 to 6 days after vaccination. This chain uses TRBV4-3 with TRBJ2-3; TRBD2 matches at 16 bases. The CDR3 bases are TGCGCCAGCAGCCCCGGGACTAGCGGGGGGGAGGGGAGGAGGGATACGCAGTATTTT. Translation: CASSPGTSGGEGRRDTQYF.